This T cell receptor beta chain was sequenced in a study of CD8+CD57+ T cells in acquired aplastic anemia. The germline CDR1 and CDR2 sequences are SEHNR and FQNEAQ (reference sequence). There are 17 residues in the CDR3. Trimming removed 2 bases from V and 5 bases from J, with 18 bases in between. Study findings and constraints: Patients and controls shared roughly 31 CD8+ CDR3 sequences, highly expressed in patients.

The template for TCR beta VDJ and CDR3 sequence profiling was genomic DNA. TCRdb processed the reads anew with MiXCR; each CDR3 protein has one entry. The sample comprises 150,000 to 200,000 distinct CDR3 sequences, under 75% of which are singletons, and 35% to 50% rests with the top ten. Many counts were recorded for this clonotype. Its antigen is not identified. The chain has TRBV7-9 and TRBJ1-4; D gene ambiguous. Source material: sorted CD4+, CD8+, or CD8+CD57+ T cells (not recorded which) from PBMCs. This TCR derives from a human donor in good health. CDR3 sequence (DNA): TGTGCCAGCAGCTTAATTCTTGTGGGTCAGAAGAATGAAAAACTGTTTTTT. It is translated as CASSLILVGQKNEKLFF.